The next 7 T cell receptor beta chains were all read from a single sample in a study of early stage breast cancer tumors. Profiled with immunoSEQ multiplex PCR; TCRdb holds only in-frame clones, not every one. The data hold about 31,000 clones, with roughly four fifths observed a single time. Sequencing used blood. These receptors originate from a person in their forties with breast cancer.

V is TRBV7-9 and J is TRBJ2-5; D ambiguous. CDR3 length: 12 residues. CDR1 is SEHNR, CDR2 FQNEAQ, per germline (reference sequence). Trimming stripped 5 bases from V and 5 bases from J, with 9 bases between. The CDR3 sequence: CASSPKLETQYF. DNA of the CDR3: TGTGCCAGCAGCCCCAAGCTGGAGACCCAGTACTTC.

The chain combines TRBV5-1 with TRBJ2-2, with a possible D match to TRBD1 (5 bases). Between the trimmed V and J ends, which lost 2 bases and 5 bases, there was a span of 16 bases. The germline CDR1 and CDR2 sequences are SGHRS and YFSETQ. The CDR3 consists of 16 residues. This CDR3 reads CASSFGQGRSTGELFF. The CDR3 DNA follows: TGCGCCAGCAGCTTCGGGCAGGGTAGGAGTACCGGGGAGCTGTTTTTT.

The chain uses TRBV28 and TRBJ1-2, with D hard to call. V dropped 6 bases and J dropped 7 bases, with 21 bases sitting between them. From germline, CDR1 is MDHEN and CDR2 SYDVKM. CDR3 length: 15 residues. CDR3 sequence (DNA): TGTGCCAGCAGCTCCTCGTTTCTACAGTATGCTGGCTACACCTTC. The encoded protein is CASSSSFLQYAGYTF.

The chain couples TRBV7-9 to TRBJ1-4; D not resolved. CDR3 length equals 15 residues. Trimming left V 3 bases short and J 1 base short, with 9 bases between. The germline V gene has CDR1 SEHNR and CDR2 FQNEAQ (reference sequence). CDR3 nucleotide sequence: TGTGCCAGCAGCTTGATTCACGGAACTAATGAAAAACTGTTTTTT. It translates to CASSLIHGTNEKLFF.

The chain links TRBV9 to TRBJ2-3, with D perhaps TRBD2 (5 bases). The CDR3 extends over 14 amino acids. V lost 0 bases to trimming and J lost 2 bases, with 7 bases between them. The germline V gene encodes CDR1 SGDLS and CDR2 YYNGEE. This CDR3 reads CASSVEAATDTQYF. CDR3 nucleotide sequence: TGTGCCAGCAGCGTAGAAGCGGCCACAGATACGCAGTATTTT.

This clone has only a few counts. This chain connects TRBV7-2 to TRBJ1-2; D possibly corresponds to TRBD1 (6 bases). CDR1 and CDR2 (germline): SGHTA, FQGNSA. The CDR3 totals 15 residues. V shed 1 base and J shed 3 bases, with 12 bases lying between them. CDR3 bases: TGTGCCAGCAGCTTAGTGGGGTCAGGGGACTATGGCTACACCTTC. This codes for CASSLVGSGDYGYTF.

This CDR3 reads CASSEGELYEQYF. The CDR3 DNA is TGTGCCAGCAGTGAAGGCGAACTCTACGAGCAGTACTTC. The rearrangement links TRBV2 to TRBJ2-7, with D uncertain. Deletions cut 1 base from V and 3 bases from J, with 7 bases between. Germline CDR1 SNHLY, CDR2 FYNNEI. The CDR3 covers 13 residues.